This TCR beta chain was recovered during a study of preoperative IRX-2 immunotherapy in early breast cancer. Treatment meaning: preoperative locoregional IRX-2 cytokine immunotherapy. Preoperative locoregional IRX-2 cytokine immunotherapy was tested in the phase Ib source study. This clone was detected only a few times. Clones were read by immunoSEQ multiplex PCR, and TCRdb kept only the in-frame ones, dropping some. The repertoire holds 30,000 to 35,000 clones, around 83% seen once, with around 2.3% in the top ten. This CDR3 has 14 residues. Trimming shortened V by 0 bases and J by 4 bases, and 9 bases separated the two germline ends. CDR1 is MNHGY and CDR2 is SAAAGT in the germline V gene.

This clonotype was sampled from a human donor with breast cancer. The V and J genes are TRBV6-8 and TRBJ1-2; D not certain. The sample was lymph node tissue, taken from a patient treated with IRX-2 immunotherapy. DNA for the CDR3: TGTGCCAGCAGTTACTCGAGGATAACCTATGGCTACACCTTC. Its protein product is CASSYSRITYGYTF.